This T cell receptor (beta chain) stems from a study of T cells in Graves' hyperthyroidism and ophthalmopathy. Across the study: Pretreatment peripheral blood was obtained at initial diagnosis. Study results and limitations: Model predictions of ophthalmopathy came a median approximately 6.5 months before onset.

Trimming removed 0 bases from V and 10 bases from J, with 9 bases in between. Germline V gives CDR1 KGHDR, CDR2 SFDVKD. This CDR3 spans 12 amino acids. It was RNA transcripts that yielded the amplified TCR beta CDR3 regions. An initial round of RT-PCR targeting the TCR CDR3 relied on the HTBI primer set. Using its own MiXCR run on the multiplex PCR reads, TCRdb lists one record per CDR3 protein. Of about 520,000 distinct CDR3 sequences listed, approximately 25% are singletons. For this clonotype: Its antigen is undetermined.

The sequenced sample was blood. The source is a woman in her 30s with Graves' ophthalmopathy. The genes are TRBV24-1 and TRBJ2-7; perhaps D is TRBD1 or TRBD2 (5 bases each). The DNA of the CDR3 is TGTGCCACCAGTGATTTGGGGACCCATCAGTACTTC. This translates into CATSDLGTHQYF.